These 18 T cell receptor beta chains originate from one sample sequenced in a study of shared clonotypes between healthy human individuals. Profiling relied on immunoSEQ multiplex PCR, and the TCRdb table lists in-frame clones only, not all of them. The profile covers about 1 million clones, with around 74% appearing a single time and about 1.5% taken by the ten largest. The sample comprised memory CD4+ T cells sorted from blood. Subset defined: CD45RA-negative fraction. These receptors came from a man between 18 and 29 years old in good health.

The rearrangement uses TRBV6-5 and TRBJ2-5; D ambiguous. In germline, CDR1 is MNHEY, CDR2 SVGAGI. The CDR3 covers 12 residues. The germline V and J ends were trimmed by 6 bases and 5 bases, with 10 bases remaining between them. The CDR3 coding sequence is TGTGCCAGCAGAGGGCCGGGTGAGACCCAGTACTTC. Protein product: CASRGPGETQYF.

The chain uses TRBV5-1 and TRBJ2-1; D possibly corresponds to TRBD1 (5 bases). CDR3 length: 13 residues. The V gene lost 0 bases and the J gene lost 9 bases, with 10 bases spanning the gap. Per germline, CDR1 SGHRS and CDR2 YFSETQ. CDR3 region: CASSLDHQGEQFF. As DNA, the CDR3 is TGCGCCAGCAGCTTGGACCACCAGGGTGAGCAGTTCTTC.

This rearrangement joins TRBV6-4 to TRBJ2-7; perhaps TRBD1 as D (6 bases). CDR1 and CDR2 from the germline V gene are MRHNA and SNTAGT. V was trimmed by 2 bases and J by 7 bases, leaving 21 bases between them. The length of the CDR3 is 16 residues. The DNA of the CDR3 is TGTGCCAGCAGTGACGAACAGGGACACCGGTCAGGAGAGCAGTACTTC. As protein: CASSDEQGHRSGEQYF.

The genes are TRBV4-3 and TRBJ2-3, with 7 bases identical to TRBD1. J was trimmed by 0 bases and V by 0 bases; bases with no gene match: 12. CDR3 length equals 19 residues. The V gene's germline CDR1 is LGHNA and CDR2 YSLEER. CDR3 amino acids: CASSQDFGPGTASTDTQYF. CDR3 DNA sequence: TGCGCCAGCAGCCAAGATTTTGGCCCCGGGACAGCTAGCACAGATACGCAGTATTTT.

This clone was seen only a few times. Distinct nucleotide sequences in the sample also encode this CDR3. The gene calls are TRBV30 and TRBJ1-5; possibly TRBD1 for D (5 bases). Germline CDR1 reads GTSNPN; CDR2 reads SVGIG (reference sequence). CDR3 length: 14 residues. Trimming removed 0 bases from V and 3 bases from J, with 9 bases in between. CDR3 in amino acids: CAWSVGGPNQPQHF. In nucleotides, the CDR3 is TGTGCCTGGAGTGTCGGGGGACCCAATCAGCCCCAGCATTTT.

The chain uses TRBV27 and TRBJ2-1, with D maybe TRBD2 (5 bases). The CDR3 sequence is 14 residues long. Between the trimmed V and J ends, which lost 9 bases and 2 bases, there was a span of 14 bases. Germline assignment: CDR1 MNHEY and CDR2 SMNVEV (reference sequence). The CDR3 sequence: CASTRENPYNEQFF. The CDR3, as DNA: TGTGCCAGTACCCGGGAAAATCCCTACAATGAGCAGTTCTTC.

The J gene is TRBJ1-6, the V gene TRBV2; D is perhaps TRBD1 (5 bases). Germline V lookup: CDR1 SNHLY, CDR2 FYNNEI. V was cut by 6 bases and J by 6 bases, with 12 bases left in between. The CDR3 runs to 14 residues. The CDR3 DNA reads TGTGCCAGCAGCGCAGGGACGGGTAATTCACCCCTCCACTTT. Translation gives CASSAGTGNSPLHF.

The chain couples TRBV19 to TRBJ1-3, with D possibly matching TRBD1 (5 bases). The CDR3 loop spans 13 amino acids. Germline CDR1 is LNHDA and CDR2 is SQIVND (reference sequence). V lost 7 bases, J lost 5 bases, and 12 bases lay in between. The CDR3 DNA reads as TGTGCCAGTACCGATGGGGGTCGAAACACCATATATTTT. Encoded protein: CASTDGGRNTIYF.

The chain combines TRBV5-1 with TRBJ1-1, with a possible D match to TRBD1 (5 bases). Between the trimmed V and J ends, which lost 1 base and 3 bases, there was a span of 13 bases. Germline loops: CDR1 SGHRS, CDR2 YFSETQ. This CDR3 is built from 15 residues. The DNA of the CDR3 is TGCGCCAGCAGCTTGTCGCCGATGGGGGACACTGAAGCTTTCTTT. Protein sequence: CASSLSPMGDTEAFF.

V usage is TRBV2 and J usage is TRBJ2-1; 8 bases map to TRBD2. With 7 bases clipped from V and 4 bases from J, the junction kept 6 bases outside the gene matches. This CDR3 has 14 residues. Germline lookup yields CDR1 SNHLY and CDR2 FYNNEI. CDR3 region: CASISGGQYNEQFF. The CDR3, as DNA: TGTGCCAGCATTTCGGGGGGGCAGTACAATGAGCAGTTCTTC.

As for this clone: Since a much larger clone is just one base distant, this may be a read error. The chain is built from TRBV6-5 and TRBJ2-7; 11 bases are shared with TRBD1. CDR1 and CDR2 (germline): MNHEY, SVGAGI. The CDR3 has 14 amino acids. With V trimmed by 6 bases and J by 2 bases, 3 bases remained unmatched. The CDR3 sequence is CASRPGQGAYEQYF. CDR3 sequence (DNA): TGTGCCAGCAGACCGGGACAGGGGGCCTACGAGCAGTACTTC.

The chain joins TRBV10-2 to TRBJ1-3; a possible D gene is TRBD1 (5 bases). Germline assignment: CDR1 WSHSY and CDR2 SAAADI. The CDR3 contains 14 residues. The germline V and J ends were trimmed by 6 bases and 3 bases, with 12 bases remaining between them. The CDR3 loop reads CASRKGQNGNTIYF. The CDR3 DNA follows: TGCGCCAGCAGAAAGGGGCAAAATGGAAACACCATATATTTT.

The chain carries TRBV9 and TRBJ1-6, with a weak D call TRBD1 (5 bases). CDR1 SGDLS and CDR2 YYNGEE come from the germline V gene. The V gene lost 0 bases and the J gene lost 10 bases, with 8 bases spanning the gap. The CDR3 spans 13 residues. The CDR3, as DNA: TGTGCCAGCAGCGTAGTCAGGGACTCACCCCTCCACTTT. Amino acids: CASSVVRDSPLHF.

This sequence joins TRBV11-2 and TRBJ2-5; TRBD1 or TRBD2 may be the D gene (5 bases each). Germline V gene data show CDR1 as SGHAT and CDR2 as FQNNGV. The V and J ends lost 4 bases and 5 bases respectively, with 17 bases between them. The CDR3 has 15 residues. The CDR3 coding sequence is TGTGCCAGCAGCTATCCGGGACCCTCGAGGGAGACCCAGTACTTC. This translates into CASSYPGPSRETQYF.

The DNA for the CDR3 is TGTGCCAGCAGTTATCGCACTAGCGGGGTCACAGATACGCAGTATTTT. It translates to CASSYRTSGVTDTQYF. The chain is built from TRBV6-5 and TRBJ2-3, with TRBD2 matching over 10 bases. CDR3 length equals 16 residues. In germline, CDR1 is MNHEY, CDR2 SVGAGI. The V segment lost 3 bases and the J segment 2 bases; nucleotides outside the gene matches: 5.

V usage is TRBV5-1 and J usage is TRBJ1-2; 10 bases line up with TRBD1. The germline gives CDR1 SGHRS, CDR2 YFSETQ. The V and J ends lost 3 bases and 4 bases, in that order; junction bases with no gene match: 6. The length of the CDR3 is 15 residues. The CDR3 DNA reads TGCGCCAGCAGCTCGACAGGGGGCATTATCTATGGCTACACCTTC. It specifies CASSSTGGIIYGYTF.

Only a few counts were recorded for this clone. The sample holds other DNA sequences that translate to the same CDR3. The chain combines TRBV27 with TRBJ1-5; D remains ambiguous. This CDR3 region has 12 residues. V lost 3 bases and J 1 base, leaving 1 base between the germline ends. The V gene's germline CDR1 is MNHEY and CDR2 SMNVEV (reference sequence). CDR3 protein: CASSFSNQPQHF. DNA of the CDR3: TGTGCCAGCAGTTTCAGCAATCAGCCCCAGCATTTT.

As concerns this clone: One junction end does not reproduce the germline sequence, and a read error may be involved. The chain joins TRBV7-2 to TRBJ2-3, with TRBD2 identical over 10 bases. CDR3 length equals 18 residues. Per the germline V gene, CDR1 is SGHTA and CDR2 is FQGNSA. The CDR3 nucleotides read TGTGCCAGCAGTTTAGTAGGGCTTAGCGGGGGGCTTACAGATACGCAGTATTTT. Its protein is CASSLVGLSGGLTDTQYF.